The 15 T cell receptor beta chains below were found in one sample sequenced in a study of cytomegalovirus exposure and HLA in healthy donors. Primers: 60 Vbeta forward and 13 Jbeta reverse. The repertoire was sequenced with immunoSEQ multiplex PCR; TCRdb's copy has only in-frame clones and lacks some. The sample data list over 25,000 clones. Sequencing used PBMCs. The receptors stem from a man aged 25-40 years in good health and CMV-seronegative.

The CDR3 loop is CATRDRGTTNEKLFF. The CDR3 coding sequence is TGTGCCACACGGGACAGGGGAACAACTAATGAAAAACTGTTTTTT. This rearrangement joins TRBV6-5 to TRBJ1-4, with 10 bases identical to TRBD1. The CDR3 has 15 residues. Germline lookup yields CDR1 MNHEY and CDR2 SVGAGI. V shed 10 bases and J 0 bases; nucleotides not matched to a gene: 5.

This sequence joins TRBV5-1 and TRBJ2-3, with a weak D call TRBD1 (7 bases). Germline CDR1 and CDR2: SGHRS and YFSETQ. The ends were cut back, 5 bases at V and 3 bases at J, with 13 bases in the middle. The CDR3 has 14 residues. The CDR3 nucleotides read TGCGCCAGCAGGGAGGGACAGTCTACAGATACGCAGTATTTT. Translation: CASREGQSTDTQYF. Full variable domain (missing parts from reference TRBV5-1 and TRBJ2-3): KAGVTQTPRYLIKTRGQQVTLSCSPISGHRSVSWYQQTPGQGLQFLFEYFSETQRNKGNFPGRFSGRQFSNSRSEMNVSTLELGDSALYLCASREGQSTDTQYFGPGTRLTVL.

CDR3 in DNA: TGTGCCAGCAGTGCACAGGGAGCCAGCTCCTACAATGAGCAGTTCTTC. It encodes CASSAQGASSYNEQFF. This rearrangement joins TRBV25-1 to TRBJ2-1, with a possible D match to TRBD1 (6 bases). Germline V gene lookup returns CDR1 MGHDK and CDR2 SYGVNS. This CDR3 comprises 16 residues. V dropped 4 bases and J dropped 0 bases, with 13 bases sitting between them.

The chain recombines TRBV5-6 with TRBJ1-1; the D is unclear. CDR1 SGHDT and CDR2 YYEEEE come from the germline V gene. Trimming removed 6 bases at V and 0 bases at J, with 12 bases between. The length of the CDR3 is 14 residues. In DNA form, the CDR3 reads TGTGCCAGCACCCTGGGAGGGATGAACACTGAAGCTTTCTTT. Translating gives CASTLGGMNTEAFF.

This chain uses TRBV29-1 with TRBJ1-2; TRBD1 matches 9 bases. Trimming at V came to 3 bases and at J to 13 bases, leaving 9 bases not matched to a gene. This CDR3 contains 12 residues. CDR1 is SQVTM and CDR2 is ANQGSEA in the germline V gene. In DNA, the CDR3 is TGCAGCGTTGATGGGACAGGGTCCGCTGGCACCTTC. Its translation is CSVDGTGSAGTF.

The rearrangement uses TRBV18 and TRBJ2-5; D may be TRBD2 (7 bases). V lost 3 bases, J lost 0 bases, and 20 bases lay in between. Germline V gene data show CDR1 as KGHSH and CDR2 as LQKENI. This CDR3 has 18 residues. CDR3 DNA sequence: TGTGCCAGCTCACCTTGGAGGGGGGGTTCCGGGTACCAAGAGACCCAGTACTTC. It encodes CASSPWRGGSGYQETQYF.

The chain carries TRBV28 and TRBJ1-2; no reliable D call. Trimming stripped 9 bases from V and 4 bases from J, with 15 bases between. The germline V gene encodes CDR1 MDHEN and CDR2 SYDVKM. CDR3 length: 13 amino acids. The CDR3 reads CASWRETAYGYTF. In DNA form, the CDR3 reads TGTGCCAGTTGGCGGGAAACAGCCTATGGCTACACCTTC.

This chain links TRBV19 with TRBJ1-1; tentative D call: TRBD1 (6 bases). The V gene's germline CDR1 is LNHDA and CDR2 SQIVND (reference sequence). V was shortened by 6 bases and J by 1 base, with 9 bases between the two germline ends. This CDR3 spans 13 amino acids. CDR3 residues: CASREQGNTEAFF. The DNA of the CDR3 is TGTGCCAGTAGGGAACAGGGGAACACTGAAGCTTTCTTT.

The V gene is TRBV5-1, the J gene TRBJ2-1, with D possibly being TRBD2 (7 bases). This CDR3 is built from 17 residues. The germline V gene has CDR1 SGHRS and CDR2 YFSETQ. The V and J ends lost 4 bases and 0 bases respectively, with 17 bases between them. CDR3 DNA: TGCGCCAGCAGCAAGGGGGGAGGGAAGAGCTCCTACAATGAGCAGTTCTTC. The encoded protein is CASSKGGGKSSYNEQFF.

The chain is built from TRBV30 and TRBJ1-2; TRBD1 is a possible D gene (5 bases). V shed 3 bases and J shed 7 bases, with 18 bases lying between them. Germline V CDR1 and CDR2: GTSNPN, SVGIG (reference sequence). This CDR3 region has 14 residues. This CDR3 reads CAWRVPGRKSGYTF. CDR3 in DNA: TGTGCCTGGAGGGTGCCAGGGAGGAAAAGTGGCTACACCTTC.

V usage is TRBV5-1 and J usage is TRBJ2-2, with D possibly matching TRBD2 (6 bases). The germline V and J ends were trimmed by 0 bases and 8 bases, with 17 bases remaining between them. CDR3 length: 16 amino acids. Germline values: CDR1 SGHRS, CDR2 YFSETQ. In nucleotides, the CDR3 is TGCGCCAGCAGCTTGGCGGAGGGCCTTTCTAGTGGGGAGCTGTTTTTT. Protein sequence: CASSLAEGLSSGELFF. Drawing the rest from reference TRBV5-1 and TRBJ2-2, the complete variable domain is KAGVTQTPRYLIKTRGQQVTLSCSPISGHRSVSWYQQTPGQGLQFLFEYFSETQRNKGNFPGRFSGRQFSNSRSEMNVSTLELGDSALYLCASSLAEGLSSGELFFGEGSRLTVL.

This chain joins TRBV6-5 and TRBJ2-3; D possibly corresponds to TRBD2 (6 bases). The ends were cut back, 4 bases at V and 3 bases at J, with 8 bases in the middle. CDR1 and CDR2 (germline): MNHEY, SVGAGI. The CDR3 contains 13 residues. This CDR3 is CASSLGGTDTQYF. In DNA form, the CDR3 reads TGTGCCAGCAGTTTGGGGGGAACAGATACGCAGTATTTT.

The chain links TRBV7-2 to TRBJ2-5, with 9 bases identical to TRBD1. The CDR3 sequence is 14 residues long. The germline CDR1 and CDR2 sequences are SGHTA and FQGNSA. V lost 3 bases to trimming and J lost 6 bases; unmatched junction nucleotides: 5. The CDR3 sequence is CASSFQTGGQTQYF. CDR3 nucleotide sequence: TGTGCCAGCAGCTTTCAGACAGGGGGACAGACCCAGTACTTC. Full variable domain (outside the CDR3, taken from reference TRBV7-2 and TRBJ2-5): GAGVSQSPSNKVTEKGKDVELRCDPISGHTALYWYRQSLGQGLEFLIYFQGNSAPDKSGLPSDRFSAERTGGSVSTLTIQRTQQEDSAVYLCASSFQTGGQTQYFGPGTRLLVL.

The V and J genes are TRBV7-9 and TRBJ1-2, with D maybe TRBD1 (6 bases). Between the trimmed V and J ends, which lost 2 bases and 4 bases, there was a span of 17 bases. There are 16 residues in the CDR3. Per the germline V gene, CDR1 is SEHNR and CDR2 is FQNEAQ (reference sequence). The CDR3, as DNA: TGTGCCAGCAGCTTAATGGGATGGGGGCAACTCTATGGCTACACCTTC. It translates to CASSLMGWGQLYGYTF.

The CDR3, as DNA: TGTGCCAGTACGACTAGCGTATCCTACGAGCAGTACTTC. Translating gives CASTTSVSYEQYF. The genes are TRBV28 and TRBJ2-5, with TRBD2 identical over 8 bases. The J call could be wrong; TRBJ2-7 is a better fit for the DNA end. CDR1 is MDHEN, CDR2 SYDVKM, per germline. The CDR3 runs to 13 residues.